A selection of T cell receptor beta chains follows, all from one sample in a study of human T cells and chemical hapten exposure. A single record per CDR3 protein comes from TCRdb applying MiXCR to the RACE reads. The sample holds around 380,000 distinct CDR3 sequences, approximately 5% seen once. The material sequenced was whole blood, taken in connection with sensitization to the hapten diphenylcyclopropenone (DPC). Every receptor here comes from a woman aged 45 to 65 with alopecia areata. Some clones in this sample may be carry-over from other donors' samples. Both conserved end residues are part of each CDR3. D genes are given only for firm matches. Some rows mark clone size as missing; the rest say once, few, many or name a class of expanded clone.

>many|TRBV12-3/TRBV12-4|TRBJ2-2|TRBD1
TGTGCCAGCAGTTTAGGGACAGGGACCGGGGAGCTGTTTTTT
CASSLGTGTGELFF
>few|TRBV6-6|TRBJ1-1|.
TGTGCCAGCAGTTACCAGGGCATGAACACTGAAGCTTTCTTT
CASSYQGMNTEAFF
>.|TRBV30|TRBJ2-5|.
TGTGCCTCAGGACGGAATCAAGAGACCCAGTACTTC
CASGRNQETQYF
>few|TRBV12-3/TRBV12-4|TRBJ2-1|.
TGTGCCAGCAGTTCGGACAGATCTAATGAGCAGTTCTTC
CASSSDRSNEQFF
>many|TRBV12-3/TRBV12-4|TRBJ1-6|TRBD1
TGTGCCAGCAGCGGTCCGGGACAGGGGGCGCGGTCACCCCTCCACTTT
CASSGPGQGARSPLHF
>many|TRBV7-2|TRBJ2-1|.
TGTGCCAGTGGAGATAGAAGCAGGAATGAGCAGTTCTTC
CASGDRSRNEQFF
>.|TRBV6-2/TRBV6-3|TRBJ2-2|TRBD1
TGTGCCAGCAGTCCTCCGGACAGGTCCACCGGGGAGCTGTTTTTT
CASSPPDRSTGELFF
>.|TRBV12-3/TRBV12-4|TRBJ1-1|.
TGTGCCAGCAGTTCTAATAAGCCGGCTTACACTGAAGCTTTCTTT
CASSSNKPAYTEAFF
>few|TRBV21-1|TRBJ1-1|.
TGTGCCAGCATCGTGGACATGGAAGCTTTCTTT
CASIVDMEAFF
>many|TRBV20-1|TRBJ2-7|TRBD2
TGCAGTGCTAACCCCTTAGGGAGGGGAAGAGGGGAGCAGTACTTC
CSANPLGRGRGEQYF
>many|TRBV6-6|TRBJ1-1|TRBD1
TGTGCCAGCAGTCCGGGACAGGGGGCCTTCGGTGAAGCTTTCTTT
CASSPGQGAFGEAFF
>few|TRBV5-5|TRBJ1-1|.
TGTGCCAGCAGCTTTCAGGGAGGATCTGAAGCTTTCTTT
CASSFQGGSEAFF
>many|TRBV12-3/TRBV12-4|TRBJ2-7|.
TGTGCCAGCAGTTTTCCCGGACCCTACGAGCAGTACTTC
CASSFPGPYEQYF
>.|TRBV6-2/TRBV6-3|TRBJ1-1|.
TGTGCCAGCAGTTACCAATCTAGGCGAACTTTCTTT
CASSYQSRRTFF
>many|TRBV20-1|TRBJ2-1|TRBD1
TGCAGTGCTAGAGATCAAAGGGGGCGGAATGAGCAGTTCTTC
CSARDQRGRNEQFF
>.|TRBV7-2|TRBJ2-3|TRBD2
TGTGCCAGCAGCTTAAAAGCGGGGGTCCAAGATACGCAGTATTTT
CASSLKAGVQDTQYF
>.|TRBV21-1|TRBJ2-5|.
TGTGCCAGCAGCAAAATTGGAGCGGGGAGGGAGACCCAGTACTTC
CASSKIGAGRETQYF
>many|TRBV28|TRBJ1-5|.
TGTGCCAGCAGTTTGGGTCAGCCCCAGCATTTT
CASSLGQPQHF
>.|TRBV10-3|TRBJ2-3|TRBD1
TGTGCCATCAGTGGACAGGGGACGGATACGCAGTATTTT
CAISGQGTDTQYF
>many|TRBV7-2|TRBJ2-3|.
TGTGCCAGCAGCTTAGCGGGGAGTCTCACAGATACGCAGTATTTT
CASSLAGSLTDTQYF
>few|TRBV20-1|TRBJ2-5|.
TGCAGTGCCCAGGCGGAGCCGGGTGCGTACTTC
CSAQAEPGAYF
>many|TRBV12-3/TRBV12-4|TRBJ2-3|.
TGTGCCAGCAGTTCACGGACTTCCGAAACAGATACGCAGTATTTT
CASSSRTSETDTQYF
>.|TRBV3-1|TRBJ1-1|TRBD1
TGTGCCAGCAGCCTGGAGGGGGCTCGTTCAGACACTGAAGCTTTCTTT
CASSLEGARSDTEAFF
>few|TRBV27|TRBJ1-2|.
TGTGCCAGCAGTCCCAAGGGACACCTGCAAGATGGCTACACCTTC
CASSPKGHLQDGYTF
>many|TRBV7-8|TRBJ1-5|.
TGTGCCAGCAGCCGAGGAACCTCTTTAGAGAGCAATCAGCCCCAGCATTTT
CASSRGTSLESNQPQHF
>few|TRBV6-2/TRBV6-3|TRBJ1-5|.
TGTGCCAGCATTCCGGGACACACTAGCAATCAGCCCCAGCATTTT
CASIPGHTSNQPQHF
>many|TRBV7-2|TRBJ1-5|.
TGTGCCAGCCAGCTTGAGTACAATCAGCCCCAGCATTTT
CASQLEYNQPQHF
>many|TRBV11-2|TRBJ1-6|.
TGTGCCAGCAGCTTTAGGAGCTCCTATAATTCACCCCTCCACTTT
CASSFRSSYNSPLHF
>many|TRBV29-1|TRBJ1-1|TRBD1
TGCAGCGGGGTGACAGGGACTGAAGCTTTCTTT
CSGVTGTEAFF
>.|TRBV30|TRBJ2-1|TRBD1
TGTGCCTGGAGCGCCGGGACAGGGGGCTACAATGAGCAGTTCTTC
CAWSAGTGGYNEQFF
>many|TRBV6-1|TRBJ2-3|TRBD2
TGTGCCAGCAGACTCACTAGCGGGAGTGTTCTATCGGGGACAGATACGCAGTATTTT
CASRLTSGSVLSGTDTQYF
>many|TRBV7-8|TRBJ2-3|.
TGTGCCAGCAGCTTAGTAGGGGGGGCCACAGATACGCAGTATTTT
CASSLVGGATDTQYF
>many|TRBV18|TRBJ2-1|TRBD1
TGTGCCAGCTCAGGGACAGGAGGGGCCTACAATGAGCAGTTCTTC
CASSGTGGAYNEQFF
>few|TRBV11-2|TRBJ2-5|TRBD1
TGTGCCAGCAGCTTGGGAAACCGGGACAGGGAAGAGACCCAGTACTTC
CASSLGNRDREETQYF
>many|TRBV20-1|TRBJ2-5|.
TGCAGTGCTGGAGTAGAGACCCAGTACTTC
CSAGVETQYF
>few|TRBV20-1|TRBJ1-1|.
TGCAGTGCTAGAGATGGGCGGGGGGCGAGGACTGAAGCTTTCTTT
CSARDGRGARTEAFF
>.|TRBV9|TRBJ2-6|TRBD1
TGTGCCAGCAGAGGCCCCCTCGGGACAGGGGGCTCTGGGGCCAACGTCCTGACTTTC
CASRGPLGTGGSGANVLTF
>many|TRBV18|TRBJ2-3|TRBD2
TGTGCCAGCTCACCGGGACTAGCGGGCTCCACAGATACGCAGTATTTT
CASSPGLAGSTDTQYF
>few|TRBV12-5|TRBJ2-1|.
TGTGCTAGTGGTTTGGACGACGACAGCTACAATGAGCAGTTCTTC
CASGLDDDSYNEQFF
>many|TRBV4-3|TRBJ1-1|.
TGCGCCAGCAGCCTAAATGTGGGCACTGAAGCTTTCTTT
CASSLNVGTEAFF
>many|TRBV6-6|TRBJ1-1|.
TGTGCCAGCTCGACAGGCACTGAAGCTTTCTTT
CASSTGTEAFF
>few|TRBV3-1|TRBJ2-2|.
TGTGCCAGCAGCCCGCGCGGCGGGTTGGGCGGGGAGCTGTTTTTT
CASSPRGGLGGELFF
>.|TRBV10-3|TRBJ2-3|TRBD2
TGTGCCACGGGACTAGCGGGAGGCACAGATACGCAGTATTTT
CATGLAGGTDTQYF
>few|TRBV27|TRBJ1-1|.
TGTGCCAGCATGTTAACAGGAGGCTGGGGAGGAGCTTTCTTT
CASMLTGGWGGAFF
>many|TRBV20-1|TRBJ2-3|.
TGCAGTGCTACCCTAGCACTCACAGATACGCAGTATTTT
CSATLALTDTQYF
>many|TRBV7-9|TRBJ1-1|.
TGTGCCAGCAGCGAGAGGTCTGGGAACCTGAACACTGAAGCTTTCTTT
CASSERSGNLNTEAFF
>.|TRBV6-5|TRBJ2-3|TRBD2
TGTGCCAGCAGTTACGACCCACGGACTAGCGGGGGGGCCACAGATACGCAGTATTTT
CASSYDPRTSGGATDTQYF
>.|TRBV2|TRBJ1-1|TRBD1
TGTGCCAACCGACAGGGTCGGAACACTGAAGCTTTCTTT
CANRQGRNTEAFF
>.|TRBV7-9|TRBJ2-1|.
TGTGCCAGCAGCCCCACACTGGACCCCAATGAGCAGTTCTTC
CASSPTLDPNEQFF
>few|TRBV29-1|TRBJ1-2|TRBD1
TGCAGCGGGTCGACAGGGATCGGAGGCTACACCTTC
CSGSTGIGGYTF
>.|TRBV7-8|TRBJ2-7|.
TGTGCCAGCAGCTTAAGAGGGAGAAGCTCCTACGAGCAGTACTTC
CASSLRGRSSYEQYF
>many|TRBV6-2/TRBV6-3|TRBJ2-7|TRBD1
TGTGCCAGCAGTCTGGACAGGGGCTTGGGGGAGCAGTACTTC
CASSLDRGLGEQYF
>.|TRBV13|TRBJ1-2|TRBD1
TGTGCCAGCAGCTCCGTGAAGATTGGACAGGTCTACAATGGCTACACCTTC
CASSSVKIGQVYNGYTF
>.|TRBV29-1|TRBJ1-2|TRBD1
TGCAGCGTTGAAGGGAGGACAGGGAGAAAGTACTATGGCTACACCTTC
CSVEGRTGRKYYGYTF
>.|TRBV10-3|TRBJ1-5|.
TGTGCCATCAGTGAGGCCCAGGGAGGAACTCAGCCCCAGCATTTT
CAISEAQGGTQPQHF
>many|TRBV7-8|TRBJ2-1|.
TGTGCCAGCAGCTTGGATCCTAGCAATGAGCAGTTCTTC
CASSLDPSNEQFF
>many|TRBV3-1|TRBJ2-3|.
TGTGCCAGCAGCCGACCCCCAGATACGCAGTATTTT
CASSRPPDTQYF
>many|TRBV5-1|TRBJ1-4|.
TGCGCCAGCCGGCTCGGACAGACCGGTGAAAAACTGTTTTTT
CASRLGQTGEKLFF
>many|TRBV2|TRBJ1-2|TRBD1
TGTGCCAGCAGCGCCGACAGGGGCGATGGCTACACCTTC
CASSADRGDGYTF